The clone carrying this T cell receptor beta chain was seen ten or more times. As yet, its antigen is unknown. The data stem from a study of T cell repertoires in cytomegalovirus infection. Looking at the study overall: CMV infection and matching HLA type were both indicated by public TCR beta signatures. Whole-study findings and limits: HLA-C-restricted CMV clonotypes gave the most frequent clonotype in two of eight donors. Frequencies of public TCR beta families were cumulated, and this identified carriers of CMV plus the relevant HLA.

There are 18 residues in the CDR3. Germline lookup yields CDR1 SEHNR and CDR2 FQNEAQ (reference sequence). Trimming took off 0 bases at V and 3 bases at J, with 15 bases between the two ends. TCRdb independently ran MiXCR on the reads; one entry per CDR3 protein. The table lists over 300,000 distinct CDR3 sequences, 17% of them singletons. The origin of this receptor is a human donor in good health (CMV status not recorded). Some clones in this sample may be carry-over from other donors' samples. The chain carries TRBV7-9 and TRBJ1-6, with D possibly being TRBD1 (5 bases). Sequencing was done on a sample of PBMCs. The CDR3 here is CASSLASREGLYNSPLHF. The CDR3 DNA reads TGTGCCAGCAGCTTAGCCAGCAGGGAAGGACTCTATAATTCACCCCTCCACTTT.